The 3 T cell receptor beta chains reported below all come from one sample, sequenced in a study of cytomegalovirus exposure and HLA in healthy donors. PCR used 60 Vbeta primers and 13 Jbeta primers. Sequencing was performed with immunoSEQ multiplex PCR; in TCRdb, only in-frame clones are kept and a portion is missing. The sample holds approximately 140,000 clones, 65% to 90% seen once. Input material: PBMCs. Source of these receptors: a girl aged 2 to 10 in good health and CMV-seronegative.

The CDR3 sequence is CASSYSWLAQETQYF. In nucleotides, the CDR3 is TGTGCCAGCAGTTACTCGTGGCTGGCCCAAGAGACCCAGTACTTC. The chain has TRBV6-5 and TRBJ2-5; D gene ambiguous. V was shortened by 0 bases and J by 1 base, with 9 bases between the two germline ends. The CDR3 length is 15 residues. Germline lookup yields CDR1 MNHEY and CDR2 SVGAGI.

The chain recombines TRBV4-1 with TRBJ2-7; tentatively, D is TRBD1 (5 bases). Germline values: CDR1 MGHRA, CDR2 YSYEKL. The CDR3 spans 15 residues. Trimming took off 5 bases at V and 5 bases at J, with 19 bases between the two ends. CDR3 loop: CASSSPRTRADEQYF. CDR3 coding DNA: TGCGCCAGCAGCTCACCACGGACCAGGGCCGACGAGCAGTACTTC.

This clone is a singleton in its sample. This sequence joins TRBV27 and TRBJ1-1; 7 bases are shared with TRBD1. CDR3 length equals 14 residues. CDR1 and CDR2 (germline): MNHEY, SMNVEV (reference sequence). V lost 5 bases and J lost 1; bases outside the gene matches: 4. As DNA, the CDR3 is TGTGCCAGCAGTACACACAGGGGGAACACTGAAGCTTTCTTT. Residues: CASSTHRGNTEAFF.